Sequencing of this T cell receptor (beta chain) was carried out in a study of blood T cell repertoires in COVID-19. The wider study: Whether acute or convalescent, the COVID-19 samples came from the United States, Italy and Spain.

The germline V gene encodes CDR1 LNHNV and CDR2 YYDKDF (reference sequence). The CDR3 is 15 amino acids. Losses at the gene ends were 4 bases for V and 9 bases for J; bases not matched to a gene: 12. In the source study's methods: Nucleated cell number was recorded as an estimate derived from reference gene primer amplification. Sequencing was performed with immunoSEQ multiplex PCR; in TCRdb, only in-frame clones are kept and a portion is missing. That table is the source of V, J and clone size, and D and trimming were worked out from the DNA. The profile shows about 200,000 clones, about 81% of them singletons. One Seattle source followed patients from active infection through their disease course.

The material sequenced was peripheral blood. J is TRBJ2-1 and V is TRBV15; 7 bases fit TRBD1. This sequence was found in a woman between 70 and 85 years old with COVID-19, enrolled during active disease. CDR3 in amino acids: CATSTRQGSKGEQFF. Written as DNA, the CDR3 is TGTGCCACCAGCACCCGACAGGGAAGTAAAGGTGAGCAGTTCTTC.